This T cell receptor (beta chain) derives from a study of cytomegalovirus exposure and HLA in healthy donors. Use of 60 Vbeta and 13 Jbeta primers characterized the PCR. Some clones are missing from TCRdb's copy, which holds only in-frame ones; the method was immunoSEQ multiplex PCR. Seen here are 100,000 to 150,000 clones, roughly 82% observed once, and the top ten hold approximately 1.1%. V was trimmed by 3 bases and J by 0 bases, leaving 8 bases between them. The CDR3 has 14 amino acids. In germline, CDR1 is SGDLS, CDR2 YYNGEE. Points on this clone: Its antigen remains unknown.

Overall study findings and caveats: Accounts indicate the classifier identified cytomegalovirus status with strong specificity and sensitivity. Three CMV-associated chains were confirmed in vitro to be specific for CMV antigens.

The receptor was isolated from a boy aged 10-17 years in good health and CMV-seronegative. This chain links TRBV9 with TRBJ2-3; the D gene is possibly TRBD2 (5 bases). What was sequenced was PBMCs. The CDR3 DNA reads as TGTGCCAGCAGCGCCCGGACTAGCACAGATACGCAGTATTTT. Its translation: CASSARTSTDTQYF.